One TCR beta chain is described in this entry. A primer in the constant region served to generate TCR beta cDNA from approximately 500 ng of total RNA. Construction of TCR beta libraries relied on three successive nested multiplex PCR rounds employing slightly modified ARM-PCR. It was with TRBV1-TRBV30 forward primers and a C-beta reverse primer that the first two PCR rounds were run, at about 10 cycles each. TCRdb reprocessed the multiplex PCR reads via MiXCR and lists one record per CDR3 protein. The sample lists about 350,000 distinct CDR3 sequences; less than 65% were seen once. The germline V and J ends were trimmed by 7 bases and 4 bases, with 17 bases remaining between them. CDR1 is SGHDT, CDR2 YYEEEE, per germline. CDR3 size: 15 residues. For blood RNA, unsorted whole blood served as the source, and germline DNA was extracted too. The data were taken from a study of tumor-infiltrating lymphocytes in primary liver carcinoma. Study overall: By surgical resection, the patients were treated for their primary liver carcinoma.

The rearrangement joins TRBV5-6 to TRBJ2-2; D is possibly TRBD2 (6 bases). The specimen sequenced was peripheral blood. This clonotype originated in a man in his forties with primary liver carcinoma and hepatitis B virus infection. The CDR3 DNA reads TGTGCCAGCGGACCCGGGACGGGGGTCACCGGGGAGCTGTTTTTT. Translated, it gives CASGPGTGVTGELFF.